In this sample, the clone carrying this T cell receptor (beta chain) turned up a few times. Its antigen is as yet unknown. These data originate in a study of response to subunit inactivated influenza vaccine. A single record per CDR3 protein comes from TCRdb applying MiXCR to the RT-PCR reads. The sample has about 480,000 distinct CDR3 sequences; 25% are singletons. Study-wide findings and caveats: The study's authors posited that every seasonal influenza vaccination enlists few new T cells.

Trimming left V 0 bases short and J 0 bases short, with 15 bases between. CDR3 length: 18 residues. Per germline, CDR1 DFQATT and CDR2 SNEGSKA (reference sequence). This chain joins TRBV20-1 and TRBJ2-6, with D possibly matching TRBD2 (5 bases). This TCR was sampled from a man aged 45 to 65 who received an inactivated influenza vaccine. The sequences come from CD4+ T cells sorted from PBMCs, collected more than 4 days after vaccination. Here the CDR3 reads CSARDRRKGGSGANVLTF. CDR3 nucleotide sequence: TGCAGTGCTAGAGATCGTCGGAAAGGAGGCTCTGGGGCCAACGTCCTGACTTTC.